The 9 T cell receptor beta chains listed next were all sequenced from one sample in a study of cytomegalovirus exposure and HLA in healthy donors (dated by TCRdb to 2016 to 2017). The method was the immunoSEQ multiplex PCR assay. For the multiplex PCR, a mixture combining 60 forward primers for TCR Vbeta segments and 13 reverse primers for TCR Jbeta segments was used. TCRdb took over this immuneACCESS table, retaining in-frame rearrangements with V and J assigned. Such tables are incomplete; in checked studies, under half of the missing clones stem from an unresolved V gene, and the remainder is unexplained. The sample records about 94,000 clones, roughly 75% of which are singletons. Of the sample, under 0.8% falls within the top ten clones. Sequenced sample: PBMCs. The origin of the receptors is a woman aged 55-75 years in good health and CMV-seronegative.

This clone was recorded once. This chain connects TRBV6-6 to TRBJ1-2, with D possibly TRBD1 on 6 matching bases. Germline-derived CDR1 and CDR2 are MNHNY and SVGAGI (reference sequence). V was cut by 5 bases and J by 0 bases, with 10 bases left in between. This CDR3 comprises 14 residues. In nucleotides, the CDR3 is TGTGCCAGCAGTCGACAGGTGGCTAACTATGGCTACACCTTC. Its translation is CASSRQVANYGYTF.

The V call is TRBV5-6, the J call TRBJ2-3; 7 bases align to TRBD2. The V segment lost 6 bases and the J segment 2 bases; nucleotides outside the gene matches: 9. CDR3 size: 15 residues. In germline, CDR1 is SGHDT, CDR2 YYEEEE. This CDR3 reads CASNPLADYTDTQYF. The CDR3 region has the DNA TGTGCCAGCAACCCTCTAGCGGATTACACAGATACGCAGTATTTT.

This clone appeared a few times. This chain connects TRBV5-4 to TRBJ1-2, with TRBD1 matching 7 bases. Germline values: CDR1 SGHNT, CDR2 YYREEE (reference sequence). J lost 8 bases, V lost 1 base, and 2 bases had no gene match. The CDR3 sequence is 12 residues long. CDR3 sequence: CASSLTGEGYTF. The CDR3 DNA sequence: TGTGCCAGCAGCTTGACAGGGGAAGGCTACACCTTC.

This chain connects TRBV10-2 to TRBJ2-6; weak D call: TRBD1 (5 bases). This CDR3 has 17 amino acids. Trimming took 2 bases from V and 0 from J, leaving 11 bases between them. CDR1 and CDR2 from the germline V gene are WSHSY and SAAADI. CDR3 region: CASSEQGPSSGANVLTF. The CDR3 region has the DNA TGCGCCAGCAGTGAGCAGGGTCCTAGCTCTGGGGCCAACGTCCTGACTTTC.

The gene calls are TRBV5-1 and TRBJ1-2; D remains unclear. The V gene lost 4 bases and the J gene lost 4 bases, with 17 bases spanning the gap. This CDR3 comprises 15 residues. The germline V gene encodes CDR1 SGHRS and CDR2 YFSETQ. This chain's CDR3 is CASSPDLGGSYGYTF. The DNA of the CDR3 is TGCGCCAGCAGCCCCGACCTAGGAGGATCCTATGGCTACACCTTC.

The chain has TRBV27 and TRBJ2-7; D might be TRBD2 (6 bases). In germline, CDR1 is MNHEY, CDR2 SMNVEV (reference sequence). V was cut by 7 bases and J by 2 bases, with 15 bases left in between. The CDR3 sequence is 14 residues long. The CDR3 sequence is CASKVLAGPYEQYF. The CDR3 nucleotides are TGTGCCAGCAAGGTCCTCGCGGGGCCCTACGAGCAGTACTTC.

J is TRBJ1-1 and V is TRBV15; D might be TRBD1 (6 bases). Germline CDR1 reads LNHNV; CDR2 reads YYDKDF (reference sequence). The V gene lost 0 bases and the J gene lost 4 bases, with 12 bases spanning the gap. This CDR3 is built from 15 residues. CDR3 bases: TGTGCCACCAGCAGAGATGACCAGGGGCCCACTGAAGCTTTCTTT. It is translated as CATSRDDQGPTEAFF.

The CDR3 loop reads CASSRDRAADEQFF. Here the CDR3 DNA reads TGTGCCAGCAGCCGGGACAGGGCGGCGGATGAGCAGTTCTTC. This rearrangement joins TRBV7-9 to TRBJ2-1, with 9 bases identical to TRBD1. V shed 5 bases and J 8 bases; nucleotides not matched to a gene: 7. Per the germline V gene, CDR1 is SEHNR and CDR2 is FQNEAQ (reference sequence). CDR3 length equals 14 residues.

A single count supports this clone. V usage is TRBV7-8 and J usage is TRBJ2-5, with TRBD2 identical over 10 bases. The ends lost 5 bases at V and 3 bases at J; junction bases unmatched: 18. The CDR3 sequence is 19 residues long. The germline V gene encodes CDR1 SGHVS and CDR2 FQNEAQ. The CDR3 nucleotides are TGTGCCAGCAGCACCCCCCTAGGGCTAGCGGGGGTGAGGGAAGAGACCCAGTACTTC. Protein product: CASSTPLGLAGVREETQYF. Full variable domain (rest looked up from reference TRBV7-8 and TRBJ2-5): GAGVSQSPRYKVAKRGQDVALRCDPISGHVSLFWYQQALGQGPEFLTYFQNEAQLDKSGLPSDRFFAERPEGSVSTLKIQRTQQEDSAVYLCASSTPLGLAGVREETQYFGPGTRLLVL.